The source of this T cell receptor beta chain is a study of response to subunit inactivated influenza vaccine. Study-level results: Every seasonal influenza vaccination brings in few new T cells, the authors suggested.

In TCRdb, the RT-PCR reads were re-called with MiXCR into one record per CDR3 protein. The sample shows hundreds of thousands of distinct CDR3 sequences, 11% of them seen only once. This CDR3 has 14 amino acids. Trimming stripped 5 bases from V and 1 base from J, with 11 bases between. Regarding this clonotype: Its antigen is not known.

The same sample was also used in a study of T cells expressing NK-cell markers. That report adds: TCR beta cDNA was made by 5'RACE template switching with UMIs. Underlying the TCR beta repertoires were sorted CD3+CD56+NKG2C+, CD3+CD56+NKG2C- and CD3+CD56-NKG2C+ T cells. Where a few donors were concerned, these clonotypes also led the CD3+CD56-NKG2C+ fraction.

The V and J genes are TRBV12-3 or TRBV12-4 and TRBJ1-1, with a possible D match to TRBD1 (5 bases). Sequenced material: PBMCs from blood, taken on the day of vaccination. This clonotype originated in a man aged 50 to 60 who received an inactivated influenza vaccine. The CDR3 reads CASSLRARNTEAFF. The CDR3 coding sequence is TGTGCCAGCAGTCTCAGGGCCAGGAACACTGAAGCTTTCTTT.